The 5 T cell receptor beta chains in this list originate from one sample, sequenced in a study of cytomegalovirus exposure and HLA in healthy donors. The PCR employed 60 Vbeta primers together with 13 Jbeta primers. The assay was immunoSEQ multiplex PCR, and TCRdb's table has in-frame clones only and misses some. In the table there are under 150,000 clones, about 84% of which are singletons. The sequencing sample was made of PBMCs. These receptors originate from a boy aged 10-17 years in good health and CMV-seronegative.

This clone was counted between two and nine times. This chain links TRBV4-2 with TRBJ2-7, with D tentatively TRBD1 (6 bases). The germline gives CDR1 LGHNA, CDR2 YNFKEQ. Trimming took 1 base from V and 7 from J, leaving 14 bases between them. The CDR3 consists of 14 residues. This chain's CDR3 is CASSQVPGEWEQYF. DNA for the CDR3: TGTGCCAGCAGCCAAGTCCCAGGGGAGTGGGAGCAGTACTTC.

V and J are TRBV6-5 and TRBJ1-5; 9 positions agree with TRBD1. V shed 4 bases, J shed 3 bases, and the junction held 7 bases outside the gene matches. The CDR3 has 16 residues. CDR1 is MNHEY and CDR2 is SVGAGI in the germline V gene. The chain's CDR3 is CASSSHGQGYNQPQHF. The CDR3 region has the DNA TGTGCCAGCAGTTCTCACGGACAGGGGTACAATCAGCCCCAGCATTTT.

This chain joins TRBV12-2 and TRBJ1-1; the table's D call of TRBD1 was not tested on the DNA. TRBV12-2 is a pseudogene. This CDR3 spans 15 amino acids. As DNA, the CDR3 is TGTGCAAGTCGCTTAAAACAGGGGGCGAAAACTGAAGCTTTCTTT. Its protein is CASRLKQGAKTEAFF.

The chain combines TRBV6-5 with TRBJ1-5, with unresolved D. The germline V gene encodes CDR1 MNHEY and CDR2 SVGAGI. Trimming stripped 6 bases from V and 0 bases from J, with 12 bases between. This CDR3 has 15 residues. CDR3 loop: CASRLRVYSNQPQHF. DNA of the CDR3: TGTGCCAGCAGGCTGAGAGTTTATAGCAATCAGCCCCAGCATTTT.

The V call is TRBV27, the J call TRBJ1-6; perhaps TRBD1 as D (6 bases). CDR3 size: 14 residues. V lost 6 bases and J 9 bases, leaving 15 bases between the germline ends. Germline CDR1 reads MNHEY; CDR2 reads SMNVEV (reference sequence). DNA for the CDR3: TGTGCCAGCAGGGTTCGGGGGGGCGGTTCACCCCTCCACTTT. The encoded protein is CASRVRGGGSPLHF.